One sample yielded the 30 T cell receptor beta chains listed below, sequenced in a study of cytomegalovirus exposure and HLA in healthy donors. TCRdb's table, derived via immunoSEQ multiplex PCR, lists solely in-frame clones and lacks some. Among tens of thousands of clones listed, approximately 93% were seen once. The sample taken for sequencing was PBMCs. These receptors all come from a man aged 18 to 30 in good health and CMV-seropositive.

V is TRBV14 and J is TRBJ2-3, with 7 positions matching TRBD1. The CDR3 is 15 amino acids. Germline CDR1 SGHDN, CDR2 FVKESK. V shed 1 base, J shed 6 bases, and the junction held 7 bases outside the gene matches. CDR3 in DNA: TGTGCCAGCAGCCAAGTGGACGGGACAGCGGATACGCAGTATTTT. Translation: CASSQVDGTADTQYF.

The V and J genes are TRBV27 and TRBJ2-1; 7 bases are shared with TRBD2. Germline CDR1 reads MNHEY; CDR2 reads SMNVEV (reference sequence). Losses at the gene ends were 0 bases for V and 8 bases for J; bases not matched to a gene: 1. The CDR3 consists of 13 residues. CDR3 nucleotides: TGTGCCAGCAGTTTATCGGGGGGGTATGAGCAGTTCTTC. Translated, it gives CASSLSGGYEQFF.

This chain joins TRBV19 and TRBJ1-4, with TRBD1 as a possible D gene (5 bases). The V gene lost 7 bases and the J gene lost 8 bases, with 14 bases spanning the gap. CDR1 LNHDA and CDR2 SQIVND come from the germline V gene (reference sequence). The CDR3 runs 13 residues. The DNA for the CDR3 is TGTGCCAGTAAATTCAGGACACGGGAAAAACTGTTTTTT. The encoded protein is CASKFRTREKLFF.

The rearrangement uses TRBV2 and TRBJ1-2, with TRBD1 matching 9 bases. Germline V lookup: CDR1 SNHLY, CDR2 FYNNEI. V lost 6 bases to trimming and J lost 8 bases; unmatched junction nucleotides: 19. The CDR3 sequence is 17 residues long. CDR3 residues: CASSARTTGGTRGGYTF. The CDR3 DNA sequence: TGTGCCAGCAGCGCCCGAACGACAGGGGGGACTAGGGGAGGCTACACCTTC.

The chain carries TRBV18 and TRBJ2-7; tentatively, D is TRBD1 (6 bases). V lost 4 bases and J 0 bases, leaving 10 bases between the germline ends. The germline V gene has CDR1 KGHSH and CDR2 LQKENI. The CDR3 consists of 14 residues. This CDR3 reads CASSLRDNSYEQYF. Written as DNA, the CDR3 is TGTGCCAGCTCACTCCGGGACAACTCCTACGAGCAGTACTTC.

A few counts support this clone. V usage is TRBV6-6 and J usage is TRBJ2-7; D might be TRBD2 (6 bases). The germline V and J ends were trimmed by 5 bases and 0 bases, with 11 bases remaining between them. This CDR3 region has 14 residues. Germline-derived CDR1 and CDR2 are MNHNY and SVGAGI (reference sequence). The CDR3 coding sequence is TGTGCCAGCAGTCCCCCCGGGAGCTCCTACGAGCAGTACTTC. Amino acids: CASSPPGSSYEQYF.

This clone was seen only once. V is TRBV28 and J is TRBJ2-5; 8 bases are a match to TRBD1. The CDR3 runs 14 residues. Per the germline V gene, CDR1 is MDHEN and CDR2 is SYDVKM. Germline trimming cut 5 bases from V and 3 bases from J; bases unmatched to any gene: 5. In DNA, the CDR3 is TGTGCCAGCAGTCCCTACAGGGGGGAAGAGACCCAGTACTTC. Translation: CASSPYRGEETQYF.

V and J are TRBV19 and TRBJ2-3; 8 bases fit TRBD1. This CDR3 is 16 amino acids long. Trimming took 2 bases from V and 6 from J; bases not matched to a gene: 10. Germline V gene sequence: CDR1 LNHDA, CDR2 SQIVND (reference sequence). CDR3 DNA: TGTGCCAGTAGTATAAGGGCAGGGGGCCGGAGGGATACGCAGTATTTT. Translated: CASSIRAGGRRDTQYF. Together with reference TRBV19 and TRBJ2-3, the CDR3 gives the full variable domain: DGGITQSPKYLFRKEGQNVTLSCEQNLNHDAMYWYRQDPGQGLRLIYYSQIVNDFQKGDIAEGYSVSREKKESFPLTVTSAQKNPTAFYLCASSIRAGGRRDTQYFGPGTRLTVL.

Turning to this clone: At the DNA level, this CDR3 is encoded by other sequences in the same sample as well. The chain joins TRBV10-3 to TRBJ2-5, with 7 nucleotides matching TRBD2. Germline CDR1 and CDR2: ENHRY and SYGVKD. The V and J ends lost 3 bases and 3 bases, in that order; junction bases with no gene match: 1. The CDR3 runs to 13 residues. Here the CDR3 reads CAISDRGEETQYF. In nucleotides, the CDR3 is TGTGCCATCAGTGATCGGGGGGAAGAGACCCAGTACTTC.

This chain joins TRBV10-3 and TRBJ2-1, with a possible D match to TRBD1 (6 bases). CDR3 length: 12 residues. Germline loops: CDR1 ENHRY, CDR2 SYGVKD. Trimming cost V 8 bases and J 8 bases, with 13 bases left between them. The CDR3 sequence is CAIPRGYDEQFF. In DNA, the CDR3 is TGTGCCATCCCCAGGGGATACGATGAGCAGTTCTTC.

The chain employs TRBV5-1 and TRBJ2-3; D gene unclear. V gave up 2 bases and J gave up 4 bases, with 8 bases separating them. The CDR3 is 13 residues long. CDR1 and CDR2 from the germline V gene are SGHRS and YFSETQ. The CDR3 coding sequence is TGCGCCAGCAGCTTCCGCGGTGCAGATACGCAGTATTTT. Residues: CASSFRGADTQYF.

This chain joins TRBV28 and TRBJ1-2, with D possibly matching TRBD1 (6 bases). Trimming removed 3 bases from V and 8 bases from J, with 16 bases in between. CDR1 is MDHEN and CDR2 is SYDVKM in the germline V gene. The CDR3 consists of 14 residues. This CDR3 is CASSLTGDYRGYTF. In nucleotides, the CDR3 is TGTGCCAGCAGTTTGACAGGCGATTATAGGGGCTACACCTTC.

This clone was counted once. The chain has TRBV7-8 and TRBJ1-5; D gene uncertain. The CDR3 extends over 15 amino acids. V was cut by 3 bases and J by 1 base, with 10 bases left in between. CDR1 and CDR2 (germline): SGHVS, FQNEAQ. The CDR3 is CASSLVEGSNQPQHF. For the CDR3, the DNA is TGTGCCAGCAGCTTGGTTGAGGGAAGCAATCAGCCCCAGCATTTT. Full variable domain (outside the CDR3, taken from reference TRBV7-8 and TRBJ1-5): GAGVSQSPRYKVAKRGQDVALRCDPISGHVSLFWYQQALGQGPEFLTYFQNEAQLDKSGLPSDRFFAERPEGSVSTLKIQRTQQEDSAVYLCASSLVEGSNQPQHFGDGTRLSIL.

The chain uses TRBV2 and TRBJ1-2, with 7 bases fitting TRBD1. With V trimmed by 9 bases and J by 2 bases, 3 bases remained unmatched. There are 12 residues in the CDR3. CDR1 is SNHLY and CDR2 is FYNNEI in the germline V gene. CDR3 coding DNA: TGTGCCAGACAGGGACAGAACTATGGCTACACCTTC. It codes for CARQGQNYGYTF.

The genes are TRBV6-6 and TRBJ2-5, with D possibly TRBD1 on 6 matching bases. V dropped 7 bases and J dropped 4 bases, with 16 bases sitting between them. The CDR3 contains 14 residues. Per the germline V gene, CDR1 is MNHNY and CDR2 is SVGAGI (reference sequence). The CDR3 DNA reads as TGTGCCAGCACCGCTCAGGGGTCCGTAGAGACCCAGTACTTC. This encodes CASTAQGSVETQYF.

The J gene is TRBJ1-1, the V gene TRBV28; 9 nucleotides match TRBD1. The CDR3 runs to 14 residues. The ends lost 8 bases at V and 11 bases at J; junction bases unmatched: 15. In germline, CDR1 is MDHEN, CDR2 SYDVKM. Written as DNA, the CDR3 is TGTGCCAGCTGGTCCCGGGACAGGGCCATTTTGGCTTTCTTT. Translation gives CASWSRDRAILAFF.

The chain couples TRBV5-6 to TRBJ1-4, with D hard to call. The germline CDR1 and CDR2 sequences are SGHDT and YYEEEE. The CDR3 consists of 15 residues. V gave up 0 bases and J gave up 2 bases, with 8 bases separating them. The CDR3 here is CASSLVEVTNEKLFF. Here the CDR3 DNA reads TGTGCCAGCAGCTTGGTGGAGGTCACTAATGAAAAACTGTTTTTT.

The chain recombines TRBV10-3 with TRBJ2-7; tentatively, D is TRBD2 (6 bases). The CDR3 length is 15 residues. Germline loops: CDR1 ENHRY, CDR2 SYGVKD. V was shortened by 4 bases and J by 0 bases, with 13 bases between the two germline ends. The CDR3 reads CAISGTADYSYEQYF. The CDR3 region has the DNA TGTGCCATCAGTGGAACAGCGGACTACTCCTACGAGCAGTACTTC.

Worth noting for this clone: The sample contains more than one DNA sequence encoding this CDR3. The gene calls are TRBV5-1 and TRBJ2-5; D is ambiguous. The CDR3 sequence is 11 residues long. Germline-derived CDR1 and CDR2 are SGHRS and YFSETQ. The germline V and J ends were trimmed by 1 base and 5 bases, with 3 bases remaining between them. For the CDR3, the DNA is TGCGCCAGCAGCTTGCAGGAGACCCAGTACTTC. This gives the protein CASSLQETQYF.

The chain couples TRBV9 to TRBJ2-7; 9 bases line up with TRBD2. The V gene end was trimmed by 3 bases and the J gene end by 5 bases; junction bases not matched to a gene: 9. Germline values: CDR1 SGDLS, CDR2 YYNGEE. The CDR3 has 15 amino acids. The CDR3 DNA reads TGTGCCAGCAGCGGATATATAGCGGGGGTAGACGAGCAGTACTTC. It codes for CASSGYIAGVDEQYF.

The chain recombines TRBV6-5 with TRBJ2-7; 8 nucleotides line up with TRBD1. V lost 10 bases to trimming and J lost 5 bases; unmatched junction nucleotides: 10. CDR1 MNHEY and CDR2 SVGAGI come from the germline V gene. There are 13 residues in the CDR3. The CDR3 region is CATKQGGGNEQYF. The CDR3 DNA sequence: TGTGCCACCAAACAGGGGGGAGGAAACGAGCAGTACTTC.

The chain employs TRBV7-2 and TRBJ2-1, with 10 bases matching TRBD2. The CDR3 has 15 amino acids. Germline CDR1 reads SGHTA; CDR2 reads FQGNSA. V was clipped by 6 bases and J by 4 bases; unmatched bases: 6. CDR3 loop: CASRQGLAEYNEQFF. For the CDR3, the DNA is TGTGCCAGCAGGCAAGGACTAGCGGAATACAATGAGCAGTTCTTC.

This clone is medium-sized by share. This chain links TRBV5-4 with TRBJ1-4; TRBD1 is a possible D gene (5 bases). CDR1 SGHNT and CDR2 YYREEE come from the germline V gene (reference sequence). The V end was cut by 0 bases, the J end by 8 bases, with 8 bases between. This CDR3 is built from 13 residues. CDR3 amino acids: CASSLAGNEKLFF. In DNA form, the CDR3 reads TGTGCCAGCAGCTTGGCAGGGAACGAAAAACTGTTTTTT. Supplemented by reference TRBV5-4 and TRBJ1-4, the full variable domain reads ETGVTQSPTHLIKTRGQQVTLRCSSQSGHNTVSWYQQALGQGPQFIFQYYREEENGRGNFPPRFSGLQFPNYSSELNVNALELDDSALYLCASSLAGNEKLFFGSGTQLSVL.

The gene calls are TRBV5-5 and TRBJ2-1; 14 positions match TRBD2. Germline V CDR1 and CDR2: SGHKS, YYEKEE (reference sequence). J lost 8 bases, V lost 4 bases, and 5 bases had no gene match. The CDR3 loop spans 15 amino acids. CDR3 sequence: CASSASTSGGDEQFF. The CDR3 DNA is TGTGCCAGCAGCGCCTCGACTAGCGGGGGGGATGAGCAGTTCTTC.

The chain combines TRBV9 with TRBJ2-5; 8 bases match TRBD2. CDR1 is SGDLS and CDR2 is YYNGEE in the germline V gene. The ends lost 0 bases at V and 3 bases at J; junction bases unmatched: 4. There are 15 residues in the CDR3. The CDR3 DNA reads TGTGCCAGCAGCGTAGGCCCAGCGGGGGAAGAGACCCAGTACTTC. It yields the protein CASSVGPAGEETQYF.

The chain recombines TRBV13 with TRBJ2-2, with D tentatively TRBD2 (6 bases). V was cut by 5 bases and J by 8 bases, with 24 bases left in between. CDR3 length equals 17 residues. In germline, CDR1 is PRHDT, CDR2 FYEKMQ (reference sequence). For the CDR3, the DNA is TGTGCCAGCAGCCCCTCGGGCGGGGCCCCGGTGTTAGGGGAGCTGTTTTTT. Residues: CASSPSGGAPVLGELFF.

The chain uses TRBV19 and TRBJ2-6; 7 bases are shared with TRBD1. Unmatched junction bases numbered 5, after V lost 5 bases and J lost 4 bases. From germline, CDR1 is LNHDA and CDR2 SQIVND (reference sequence). This CDR3 is 15 amino acids long. The CDR3 DNA reads TGTGCCAGTAGTGTCGACAGGGCCGGGGCCAACGTCCTGACTTTC. It translates to CASSVDRAGANVLTF. Together with reference TRBV19 and TRBJ2-6, the CDR3 gives the full variable domain: DGGITQSPKYLFRKEGQNVTLSCEQNLNHDAMYWYRQDPGQGLRLIYYSQIVNDFQKGDIAEGYSVSREKKESFPLTVTSAQKNPTAFYLCASSVDRAGANVLTFGAGSRLTVL.

The chain is built from TRBV5-1 and TRBJ1-6; TRBD1 is a possible D gene (5 bases). CDR3 size: 15 residues. Germline values: CDR1 SGHRS, CDR2 YFSETQ. Between the trimmed V and J ends, which lost 0 bases and 8 bases, there was a span of 12 bases. The CDR3 nucleotides read TGCGCCAGCAGCTTGGAAGGGGCGCTTTATTCACCCCTCCACTTT. Encoded protein: CASSLEGALYSPLHF.

The rearrangement links TRBV11-2 to TRBJ2-1, with no clear D. The germline gives CDR1 SGHAT, CDR2 FQNNGV. Deletions cut 3 bases from V and 5 bases from J, with 8 bases between. The CDR3 has 13 amino acids. The CDR3 sequence: CASSFLADNEQFF. The CDR3 DNA sequence: TGTGCCAGCAGCTTCTTGGCAGACAATGAGCAGTTCTTC.

The chain combines TRBV11-3 with TRBJ2-2; D might be TRBD2 (5 bases). The V end was cut by 4 bases, the J end by 5 bases, with 11 bases between. Germline V gene sequence: CDR1 SGHNT, CDR2 YENEEA. The CDR3 covers 14 residues. The CDR3 region is CASSSPPGTGELFF. Written as DNA, the CDR3 is TGTGCCAGCAGCTCCCCCCCGGGGACCGGGGAGCTGTTTTTT.